This T cell receptor beta chain was identified during a study of radiotherapy plus CTLA-4 blockade in lung cancer. Notes on the study in general: In blood, tumor-derived TCR clones expanded after radiotherapy plus ipilimumab.

Data came from immunoSEQ multiplex PCR; TCRdb stores just in-frame clones and leaves some out. This repertoire shows about 48,000 clones, roughly 80% found once; its top ten account for about 3.3%. CDR1 MDHEN and CDR2 SYDVKM come from the germline V gene. V was pared by 5 bases and J by 6 bases, with 15 bases between. This CDR3 region has 14 residues. Notes on this clone: The antigen remains undetermined.

The sequencing here drew on peripheral blood, taken from a patient treated with radiotherapy plus ipilimumab. The chain couples TRBV28 to TRBJ2-3; D remains ambiguous. The receptor was isolated from a human donor with non-small cell lung cancer who had stable disease on radiotherapy plus ipilimumab. CDR3 protein: CASSRLRPTDTQYF. CDR3 nucleotide sequence: TGTGCCAGCAGTAGACTGAGACCGACGGATACGCAGTATTTT.